These 11 T cell receptor beta chains were all obtained from the same sample, sequenced in a study of cytomegalovirus exposure and HLA in healthy donors. Primers included in the PCR were 60 Vbeta and 13 Jbeta primers. Profiling relied on immunoSEQ multiplex PCR, and the TCRdb table lists in-frame clones only, not all of them. The sample gives roughly 93,000 clones, 74% of which show up once; less than 2% is in the top ten. The sample consisted of PBMCs. These receptors came from a male donor in good health and CMV-seronegative.

The CDR3 region has the DNA TGTGCCAGCAGTTTATGGGGGGCCCGTCACGAGCAGTACTTC. Protein sequence: CASSLWGARHEQYF. V is TRBV28 and J is TRBJ2-7, with a weak D call TRBD1 (6 bases). CDR3 length: 14 residues. Germline V gene sequence: CDR1 MDHEN, CDR2 SYDVKM. V lost 0 bases and J 5 bases, leaving 11 bases between the germline ends.

This CDR3 reads CASSPGLAGVETQYF. CDR3 coding DNA: TGTGCCAGCAGTCCGGGACTAGCGGGAGTAGAGACCCAGTACTTC. The rearrangement links TRBV28 to TRBJ2-5, with TRBD2 identical over 14 bases. Germline assignment: CDR1 MDHEN and CDR2 SYDVKM. The length of the CDR3 is 15 residues. The ends lost 5 bases at V and 4 bases at J; junction bases unmatched: 3.

This clone was seen more than once but under ten times. The chain recombines TRBV27 with TRBJ2-7; TRBD2 is a possible D gene (5 bases). The CDR3 is 12 residues long. The germline V gene has CDR1 MNHEY and CDR2 SMNVEV (reference sequence). V was trimmed by 7 bases and J by 4 bases, leaving 11 bases between them. The CDR3 reads CASKEADYEQYF. In DNA form, the CDR3 reads TGTGCCAGCAAGGAAGCGGATTACGAGCAGTACTTC.

This clone was detected once. CDR3 residues: CASTARGGRTSRISYNEQFF. The CDR3, as DNA: TGTGCCAGCACCGCTCGGGGTGGTAGGACTAGCCGCATATCCTACAATGAGCAGTTCTTC. This chain uses TRBV27 with TRBJ2-1; TRBD2 aligns across 8 bases. The CDR3 covers 20 residues. The V gene's germline CDR1 is MNHEY and CDR2 SMNVEV (reference sequence). V shed 7 bases, J shed 1 base, and the junction held 21 bases outside the gene matches.

The chain uses TRBV7-2 and TRBJ2-3; D may be TRBD1 (5 bases). The length of the CDR3 is 16 residues. The germline V gene encodes CDR1 SGHTA and CDR2 FQGNSA. V was shortened by 3 bases and J by 0 bases, with 13 bases between the two germline ends. CDR3 in amino acids: CASSFRAAGSTDTQYF. CDR3 nucleotide sequence: TGTGCCAGCAGCTTTAGGGCCGCAGGGAGCACAGATACGCAGTATTTT.

This chain uses TRBV6-1 with TRBJ2-5; TRBD2 matches at 8 bases. This CDR3 is built from 13 residues. Germline CDR1 is MNHNS and CDR2 is SASEGT. V lost 6 bases, J lost 1 base, and 1 base stayed unmatched. CDR3 sequence reads: CASRGTSQETQYF. CDR3 nucleotide sequence: TGTGCCAGCAGGGGGACTAGCCAAGAGACCCAGTACTTC.

The CDR3 bases are TGTGCCAGCAGTGAAGGTCCGGGGTATGGCTACACCTTC. It translates to CASSEGPGYGYTF. V and J are TRBV6-1 and TRBJ1-2, with no clear D. Germline CDR1 and CDR2: MNHNS and SASEGT. CDR3 size: 13 residues. Deletions cut 1 base from V and 5 bases from J, with 8 bases between.

This chain connects TRBV7-2 to TRBJ1-3; 11 nucleotides align to TRBD1. J gave up 5 bases and V 5 bases, and 5 bases lay outside the gene matches. CDR1 is SGHTA and CDR2 is FQGNSA in the germline V gene. The CDR3 is made up of 15 amino acids. The CDR3, as DNA: TGTGCCAGCAGCACCCGGACAGGGGGCAGAAACACCATATATTTT. Amino acids: CASSTRTGGRNTIYF.

This clone showed up just once. The gene calls are TRBV27 and TRBJ2-7; TRBD1 aligns across 8 bases. Germline loops: CDR1 MNHEY, CDR2 SMNVEV (reference sequence). The CDR3 is made up of 18 amino acids. Unmatched junction bases numbered 10, after V lost 0 bases and J lost 0 bases. CDR3 nucleotides: TGTGCCAGCAGTTTATCTGGACAGGGATCGGGGCCCTCCTACGAGCAGTACTTC. This sequence encodes CASSLSGQGSGPSYEQYF.

The V and J genes are TRBV28 and TRBJ2-2; TRBD1 agrees at 8 bases. The CDR3 spans 15 residues. Germline loops: CDR1 MDHEN, CDR2 SYDVKM. After removal of 6 bases from V and 6 bases from J, the junction contained 9 bases not matched to a gene. CDR3 protein: CASRLGQANAGELFF. The CDR3 DNA reads TGTGCCAGCAGATTGGGACAGGCGAATGCCGGGGAGCTGTTTTTT.

The chain combines TRBV7-8 with TRBJ1-1; TRBD1 matches at 9 bases. CDR1 is SGHVS and CDR2 is FQNEAQ in the germline V gene. The CDR3 runs 15 residues. V shed 5 bases and J 3 bases; nucleotides not matched to a gene: 7. CDR3 in amino acids: CASSGYRGQDTEAFF. CDR3 bases: TGTGCCAGCAGCGGCTACAGGGGGCAGGACACTGAAGCTTTCTTT.